The T cell receptor beta chain under discussion was sequenced for a study of cytomegalovirus exposure and HLA in healthy donors. Study conclusions and caveats: In a later analysis, the majority of CMV-associated beta chains seemingly showed HLA restriction. Analyses of presence and absence presupposed an approximately uniform sequencing depth across donors. Published work reported that the classifier diagnosed cytomegalovirus status with high specificity and sensitivity. Testing in vitro showed three CMV-associated chains specific for CMV antigens.

The PCR made use of 60 Vbeta and 13 Jbeta primers. TCRdb's copy holds only in-frame clones and misses some; the assay was immunoSEQ multiplex PCR. The table for this sample gives under 130,000 clones. As for this clone: Its antigen is undetermined.

V shed 5 bases and J shed 14 bases, with 19 bases lying between them. This CDR3 comprises 13 residues. Per germline, CDR1 SNHLY and CDR2 FYNNEI. The chain recombines TRBV2 with TRBJ2-1; D uncertain. The TCR was taken from a man aged 35 to 55 in good health and CMV-seronegative. The specimen was PBMCs. CDR3 in amino acids: CASSLSPQSEEFF. CDR3 DNA: TGTGCCAGCAGTCTCTCTCCCCAGTCAGAGGAGTTCTTC.